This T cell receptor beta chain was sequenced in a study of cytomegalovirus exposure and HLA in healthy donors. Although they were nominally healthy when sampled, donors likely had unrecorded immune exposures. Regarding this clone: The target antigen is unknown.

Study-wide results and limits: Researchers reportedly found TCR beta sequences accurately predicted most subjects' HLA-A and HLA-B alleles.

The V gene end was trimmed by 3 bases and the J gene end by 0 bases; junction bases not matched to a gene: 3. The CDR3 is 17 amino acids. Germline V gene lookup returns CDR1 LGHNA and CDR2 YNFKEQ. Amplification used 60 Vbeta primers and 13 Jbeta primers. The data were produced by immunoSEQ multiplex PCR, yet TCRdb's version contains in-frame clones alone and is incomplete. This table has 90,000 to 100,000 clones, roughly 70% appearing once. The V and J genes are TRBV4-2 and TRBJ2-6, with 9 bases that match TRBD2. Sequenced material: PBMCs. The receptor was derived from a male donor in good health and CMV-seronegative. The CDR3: CASSQLAGNSGANVLTF. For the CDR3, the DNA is TGTGCCAGCAGCCAGCTAGCGGGAAACTCTGGGGCCAACGTCCTGACTTTC.